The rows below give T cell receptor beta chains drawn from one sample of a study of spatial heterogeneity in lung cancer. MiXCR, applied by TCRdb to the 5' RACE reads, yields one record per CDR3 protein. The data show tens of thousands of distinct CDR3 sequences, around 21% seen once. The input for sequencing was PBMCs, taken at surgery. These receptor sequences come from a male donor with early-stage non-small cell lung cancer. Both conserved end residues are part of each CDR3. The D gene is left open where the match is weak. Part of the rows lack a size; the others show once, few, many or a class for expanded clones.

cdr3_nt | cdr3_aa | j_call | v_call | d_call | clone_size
TGTGCCAGCAGTTATAGGGGGTTAGGCACCGGGGAGCTGTTTTTT | CASSYRGLGTGELFF | TRBJ2-2 | TRBV6-5 | . | .
TGTGCCAGCAGTCCCGGGACAGGGGGGTCACCCCTCCACTTT | CASSPGTGGSPLHF | TRBJ1-6 | TRBV2 | TRBD1 | few
TGCAGTGCCCAATCGTTGAGATTGAACACTGAAGCTTTCTTT | CSAQSLRLNTEAFF | TRBJ1-1 | TRBV20-1 | . | .
TGTGCCAGCAGTTACGGGGACAGGGGATCTTCAGATACGCAGTATTTT | CASSYGDRGSSDTQYF | TRBJ2-3 | TRBV6-2/TRBV6-3 | TRBD1 | .
TGCGCCAGCAGCCAAGGCCCAGCGGGGGGGGCAGATACGCAGTATTTT | CASSQGPAGGADTQYF | TRBJ2-3 | TRBV4-3 | TRBD2 | .
TGTGCCAGCAGCTTAGGAAAGTCCTCCCGCGAGCAGTACTTC | CASSLGKSSREQYF | TRBJ2-7 | TRBV7-9 | . | few
TGTGCCAGCAGCCCATCACCCGGGACAGGGGTTTACAATGAGCAGTTCTTC | CASSPSPGTGVYNEQFF | TRBJ2-1 | TRBV9 | TRBD1 | .
TGTGCCATCAGTGTAAAGGACGGATACACGAACACTGAAGCTTTCTTT | CAISVKDGYTNTEAFF | TRBJ1-1 | TRBV10-3 | . | .
TGTGCCAGCAGTTCGCCCGGGACAGCTTACGAGCAGTACTTC | CASSSPGTAYEQYF | TRBJ2-7 | TRBV6-2/TRBV6-3 | TRBD1 | .
TGCGCCAGCAGCCAAGAACCGACAAGCTACGAGCAGTACTTC | CASSQEPTSYEQYF | TRBJ2-7 | TRBV4-1 | . | .
TGTGCCAGCAGTTCACAGACTAGCGGGAGGGTAGCCTACGAGCAGTACTTC | CASSSQTSGRVAYEQYF | TRBJ2-7 | TRBV28 | TRBD2 | .
TGCAGTGCTAGAGAGGGGCCTGCCACCGGGGAGCTGTTTTTT | CSAREGPATGELFF | TRBJ2-2 | TRBV20-1 | . | few
TGTGCCAGCAGTTTGAATTCCTATAATTCACCCCTCCACTTT | CASSLNSYNSPLHF | TRBJ1-6 | TRBV28 | . | .
TGTGCCAGCAGTCTTCTAGCCGGGCGGGGGGCTACCTACGAGCAGTACTTC | CASSLLAGRGATYEQYF | TRBJ2-7 | TRBV2 | TRBD2 | few
TGTGCCAGCACCCGAGGGACTAGCGGCGGGGAGCAGTACTTC | CASTRGTSGGEQYF | TRBJ2-7 | TRBV3-1 | TRBD2 | few
TGTGCCAGCAGTTACTCGAGGTACCAATCCGCTGATGGCTACACCTTC | CASSYSRYQSADGYTF | TRBJ1-2 | TRBV6-2/TRBV6-3 | . | many
TGCGCCAGCAGCCAAGGTCAGACCTATGGCTACACCTTC | CASSQGQTYGYTF | TRBJ1-2 | TRBV4-1 | . | few
TGTGCCAGCAGCTCACCGGGACTGGTAGCCTACGAGCAGTACTTC | CASSSPGLVAYEQYF | TRBJ2-7 | TRBV5-4 | . | .
TGTGCCAGCAGCGACTACACAGATACGCAGTATTTT | CASSDYTDTQYF | TRBJ2-3 | TRBV7-2 | . | many
TGTGCCACCTCCGTCCACGGGACAGGGCACTACGAGCAGTACTTC | CATSVHGTGHYEQYF | TRBJ2-7 | TRBV6-5 | TRBD1 | .
TGTGCCAGCAGTTTACTTGACAGGGCTGAAGCTTTCTTT | CASSLLDRAEAFF | TRBJ1-1 | TRBV12-3/TRBV12-4 | TRBD1 | many
TGTGTCAGCAGCACCGGGACTAGAGCCTACGAGCAGTACTTC | CVSSTGTRAYEQYF | TRBJ2-7 | TRBV7-2 | TRBD2 | .
TGCAGTGCCATGCCTTCGCGGGGGAGGGCAGATACGCAGTATTTT | CSAMPSRGRADTQYF | TRBJ2-3 | TRBV20-1 | TRBD2 | .
TGTGCCAGCAGTTACTCGACCTTCCTTGGGCTTGCCACTTCCCGCGACTACGAGCAGTACTTC | CASSYSTFLGLATSRDYEQYF | TRBJ2-7 | TRBV6-6 | . | many
TGCGCCAGCAGCCATCGGGACACCCAAGAGACCCAGTACTTC | CASSHRDTQETQYF | TRBJ2-5 | TRBV5-1 | . | .
TGTGCCTGGAGGAGGGAGTCACGGGAAGTCACAGATACGCAGTATTTT | CAWRRESREVTDTQYF | TRBJ2-3 | TRBV30 | . | .
TGTGCCAGCAGCCCCGGTCGTCTTAGGGAGAGCACTGAAGCTTTCTTT | CASSPGRLRESTEAFF | TRBJ1-1 | TRBV6-6 | . | .
TGCGCCAGCAGCTTGGAACCCTACAATGAGCAGTTCTTC | CASSLEPYNEQFF | TRBJ2-1 | TRBV5-1 | . | .
TGTGCCAGCAGACAAACCGGGACAGCGAACACCGGGGAGCTGTTTTTT | CASRQTGTANTGELFF | TRBJ2-2 | TRBV7-3 | TRBD1 | .
TGCGCCAGCAGCCAAGCACCAGTTTCGACTAACACCGGGGAGCTGTTTTTT | CASSQAPVSTNTGELFF | TRBJ2-2 | TRBV4-1 | . | many
TGTGCCAGCAGCTTAGAAGCAACCTCCTACGAGCAGTACTTC | CASSLEATSYEQYF | TRBJ2-7 | TRBV7-2 | . | .
TGTGCCAGCAGCGTAGAAGGGATCAGCTCTGGGGCCAACGTCCTGACTTTC | CASSVEGISSGANVLTF | TRBJ2-6 | TRBV9 | . | .
TGTGCCAGCAGTTACCTGGACGGTAACTATGGCTACACCTTC | CASSYLDGNYGYTF | TRBJ1-2 | TRBV6-5 | . | .
TGTGCCAGCAGTGGGCTTAGCGGGGGGGCCGGTGAGCAGTTCTTC | CASSGLSGGAGEQFF | TRBJ2-1 | TRBV2 | TRBD2 | few
TGTGCCAGCAGCCAGACAGGAGGAGAGACCCAGTACTTC | CASSQTGGETQYF | TRBJ2-5 | TRBV7-9 | . | .
TGTGCCAGCAGCGGGAGGAGTGGAAACACCATATATTTT | CASSGRSGNTIYF | TRBJ1-3 | TRBV6-1 | . | .
TGTGCCAGCACCAGGGACAGGGGGCACTCTGGGGCCAACGTCCTGACTTTC | CASTRDRGHSGANVLTF | TRBJ2-6 | TRBV12-3/TRBV12-4 | TRBD1 | many
TGTGCCAGCACTAAAGGGGGGCAAGAGACCCAGTACTTC | CASTKGGQETQYF | TRBJ2-5 | TRBV6-5 | . | .
TGTGCCATCAGTGACCTACTAGCGGGAGTCACAGATACGCAGTATTTT | CAISDLLAGVTDTQYF | TRBJ2-3 | TRBV10-3 | TRBD2 | .
TGTGCCAGCATTGGACTAGCGGGAACCACCCCGGAGACCCAGTACTTC | CASIGLAGTTPETQYF | TRBJ2-5 | TRBV6-6 | TRBD2 | .
TGTGCCAGCAGTTTAGTGGGGGGACGCATGGAGACCCAGTACTTC | CASSLVGGRMETQYF | TRBJ2-5 | TRBV12-3/TRBV12-4 | . | few
TGCAGTGCTAGTGATACGGGACAGGGCTCCTACGAGCAGTACTTC | CSASDTGQGSYEQYF | TRBJ2-7 | TRBV20-1 | TRBD1 | few
TGTGCCAGCGGGAGGGGGGTAGCTGAGCAGTTCTTC | CASGRGVAEQFF | TRBJ2-1 | TRBV28 | . | .
TGTGCCAGCTCACCACGGCAGGGGACAACTAATGAAAAACTGTTTTTT | CASSPRQGTTNEKLFF | TRBJ1-4 | TRBV18 | . | .
TGTGCCAGCTCACCAAGGGAAGAGACCCAGTACTTC | CASSPREETQYF | TRBJ2-5 | TRBV18 | . | few
TGTGCCAGCAGTGAATCGGTCAGGCCCTACGAGCAGTACTTC | CASSESVRPYEQYF | TRBJ2-7 | TRBV25-1 | . | many
TGCGCCAGCAGCTTGGGGACAGGGGGCTATGGCTACACCTTC | CASSLGTGGYGYTF | TRBJ1-2 | TRBV5-1 | TRBD1 | few
TGTGCCAGCAGCTTATCGGGCACAGATACGCAGTATTTT | CASSLSGTDTQYF | TRBJ2-3 | TRBV7-2 | . | .